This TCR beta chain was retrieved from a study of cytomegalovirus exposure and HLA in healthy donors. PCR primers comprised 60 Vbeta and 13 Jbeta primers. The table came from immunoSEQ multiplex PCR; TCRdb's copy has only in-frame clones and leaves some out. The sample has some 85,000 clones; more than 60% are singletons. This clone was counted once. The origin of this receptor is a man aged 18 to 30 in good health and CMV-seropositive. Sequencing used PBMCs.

CDR3 sequence reads: CASSRGTDRNYGYTF. CDR3 sequence (DNA): TGCGCCAGCAGCCGGGGGACAGATCGGAACTATGGCTACACCTTC. This rearrangement joins TRBV5-1 to TRBJ1-2, with 7 positions matching TRBD1. Trimming cost V 4 bases and J 2 bases; bases outside gene matches: 8. Germline V gene lookup returns CDR1 SGHRS and CDR2 YFSETQ. The CDR3 contains 15 residues.